Sequencing of this T cell receptor (beta chain) was carried out in a study of CD8+ T cells in alopecia areata. This clone showed up just a few times. The V gene's germline CDR1 is SGHTA and CDR2 FQGNSA. The CDR3 runs to 12 residues. V lost 5 bases and J lost 0, with 5 bases in between. Sequencing used cDNA as its template, made by extracting RNA and reverse transcribing it. TCRdb's table, derived via immunoSEQ multiplex PCR, lists solely in-frame clones and lacks some. The sample records approximately 100,000 clones, just under 60% being singletons. Noted treatment: oral pan-JAK inhibitor, 5-10 mg twice daily.

The input for sequencing was CD8+ T cells sorted from blood, taken at week 56, from a patient treated with tofacitinib. The V and J genes are TRBV7-2 and TRBJ2-7; no firm D call. This receptor was identified in a human donor with alopecia areata. In DNA form, the CDR3 reads TGTGCCAGCAGCCCGAGCTCCTACGAGCAGTACTTC. This codes for CASSPSSYEQYF.